The clone carrying this TCR beta chain has a single count. Each CDR3 protein is one row after TCRdb ran MiXCR on the PCR reads. The sample lists approximately 500,000 distinct CDR3 sequences; about 20% were seen once. Trimming took 4 bases from V and 1 from J, leaving 14 bases between them. The CDR3 has 15 residues. The germline CDR1 and CDR2 sequences are MNHEY and SMNVEV (reference sequence). Isolation of naive CD8 T cells was achieved by sorting on a CD8+CD4-CCR7+CD45RA+ phenotype. The data were obtained in a study of molecular identifiers for immune sequencing clone quantification. Study-level background: In replicates, RNA from 20,000 or 100,000 naive CD8 cells was divided five ways and four parts were sequenced.

Sequenced: naive CD8+ T cells from blood, with Jurkat cell RNA spiked in. Subset of the sample: FACS-sorted CD8+CD4-CCR7+CD45RA+ naive T cells. The J gene is TRBJ2-7, the V gene TRBV27; D possibly matches TRBD1 or TRBD2 (5 bases each). This receptor was taken from a human donor in good health. Some libraries in this study had Jurkat cell RNA spiked in. The CDR3 protein is CASSSPGARSYEQYF. The DNA for the CDR3 is TGTGCCAGCAGTTCCCCCGGGGCAAGGTCCTACGAGCAGTACTTC.